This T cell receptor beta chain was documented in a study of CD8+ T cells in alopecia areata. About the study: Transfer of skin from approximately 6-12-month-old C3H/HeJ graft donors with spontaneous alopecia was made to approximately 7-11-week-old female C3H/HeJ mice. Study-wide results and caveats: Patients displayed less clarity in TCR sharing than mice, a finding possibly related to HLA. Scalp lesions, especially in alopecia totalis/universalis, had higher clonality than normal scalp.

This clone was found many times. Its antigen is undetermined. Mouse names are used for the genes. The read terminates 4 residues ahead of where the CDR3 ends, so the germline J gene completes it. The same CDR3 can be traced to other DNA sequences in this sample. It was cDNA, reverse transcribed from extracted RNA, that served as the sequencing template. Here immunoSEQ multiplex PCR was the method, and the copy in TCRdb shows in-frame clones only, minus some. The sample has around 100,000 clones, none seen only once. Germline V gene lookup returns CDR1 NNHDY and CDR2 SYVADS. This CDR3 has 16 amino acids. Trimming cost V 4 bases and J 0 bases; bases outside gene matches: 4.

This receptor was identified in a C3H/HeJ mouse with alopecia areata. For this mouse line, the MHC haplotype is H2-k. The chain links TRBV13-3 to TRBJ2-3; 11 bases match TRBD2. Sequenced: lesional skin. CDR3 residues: CASSPGLGASAETLYF. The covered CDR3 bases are TGTGCCAGCAGTCCGGGACTGGGGGCTAGTGCAGAA.